The source of this T cell receptor (beta chain) is a study of T-cell memory formation after mild COVID-19. This clonotype was detected many times. The TCR alpha and TCR beta cDNA libraries, bearing sample barcodes and UMIs, were generated by 5'RACE using constant-segment primers. TCRdb reprocessed the 5' RACE reads via MiXCR and lists one record per CDR3 protein. The data contain 200,000 to 250,000 distinct CDR3 sequences, roughly 10% of them singletons. Germline V CDR1 and CDR2: LGHNA, YNFKEQ. CDR3 length: 16 residues. The J segment lost 3 bases and the V segment lost 1 base, leaving 5 bases of the junction unmatched.

The specimen sequenced was PBMCs or a T cell subset sorted from them (not recorded which). The clonotype was recovered from a man aged 18 to 30 who had mild COVID-19 (a few samples of this study predate the infection). Cell type and time point are not known. The chain recombines TRBV4-2 with TRBJ2-1, with 8 bases matching TRBD2. CDR3 protein: CASSQVTSGLYNEQFF. The CDR3 DNA is TGTGCCAGCAGCCAAGTTACTAGCGGCCTCTACAATGAGCAGTTCTTC.